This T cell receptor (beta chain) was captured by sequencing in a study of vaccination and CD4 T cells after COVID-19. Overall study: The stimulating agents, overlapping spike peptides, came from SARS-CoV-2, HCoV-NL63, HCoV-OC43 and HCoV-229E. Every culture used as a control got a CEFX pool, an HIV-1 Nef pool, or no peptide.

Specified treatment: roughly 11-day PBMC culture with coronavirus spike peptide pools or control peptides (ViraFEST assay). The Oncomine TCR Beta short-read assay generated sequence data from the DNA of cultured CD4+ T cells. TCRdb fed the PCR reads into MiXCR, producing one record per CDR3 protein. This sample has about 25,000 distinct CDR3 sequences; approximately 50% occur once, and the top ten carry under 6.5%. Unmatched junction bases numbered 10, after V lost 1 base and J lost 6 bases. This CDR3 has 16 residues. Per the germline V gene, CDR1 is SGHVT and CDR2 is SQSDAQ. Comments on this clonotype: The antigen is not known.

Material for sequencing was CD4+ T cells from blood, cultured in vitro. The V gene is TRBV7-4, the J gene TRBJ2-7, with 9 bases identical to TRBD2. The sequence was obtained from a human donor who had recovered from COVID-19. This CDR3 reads CASSLGRLAAVSEQYF. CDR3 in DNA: TGTGCCAGCAGCTTAGGCCGACTAGCGGCTGTCTCCGAGCAGTACTTC.